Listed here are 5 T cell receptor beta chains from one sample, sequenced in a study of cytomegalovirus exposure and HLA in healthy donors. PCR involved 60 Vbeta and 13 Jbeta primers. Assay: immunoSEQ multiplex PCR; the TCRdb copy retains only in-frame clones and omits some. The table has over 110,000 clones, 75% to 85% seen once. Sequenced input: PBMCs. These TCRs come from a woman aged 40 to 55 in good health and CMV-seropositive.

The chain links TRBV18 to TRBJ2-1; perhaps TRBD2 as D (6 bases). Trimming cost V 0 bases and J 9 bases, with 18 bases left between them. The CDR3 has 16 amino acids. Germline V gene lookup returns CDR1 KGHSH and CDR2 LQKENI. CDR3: CASSPPILGGSGEQFF. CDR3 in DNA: TGTGCCAGCTCACCACCTATTCTGGGAGGATCGGGTGAGCAGTTCTTC.

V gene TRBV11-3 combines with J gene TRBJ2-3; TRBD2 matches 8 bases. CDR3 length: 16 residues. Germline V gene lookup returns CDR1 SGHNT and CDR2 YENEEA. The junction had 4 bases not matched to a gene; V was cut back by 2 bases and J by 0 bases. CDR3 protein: CASSLRASGSTDTQYF. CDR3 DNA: TGTGCCAGCAGCTTACGAGCTAGCGGGAGCACAGATACGCAGTATTTT.

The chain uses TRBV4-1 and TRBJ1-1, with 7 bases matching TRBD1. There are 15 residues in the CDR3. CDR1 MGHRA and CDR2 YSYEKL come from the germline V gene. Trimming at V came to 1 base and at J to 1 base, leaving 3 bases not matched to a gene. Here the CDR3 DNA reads TGCGCCAGCAGCCAAGTGACAGGGAAGAACACTGAAGCTTTCTTT. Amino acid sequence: CASSQVTGKNTEAFF.

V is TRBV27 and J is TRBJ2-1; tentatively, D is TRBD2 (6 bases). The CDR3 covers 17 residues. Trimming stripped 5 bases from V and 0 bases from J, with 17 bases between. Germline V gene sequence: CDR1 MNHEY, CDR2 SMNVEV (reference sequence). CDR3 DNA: TGTGCCAGCAGTGCCCGCCCCACTAGCAGCTCCTACAATGAGCAGTTCTTC. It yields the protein CASSARPTSSSYNEQFF.

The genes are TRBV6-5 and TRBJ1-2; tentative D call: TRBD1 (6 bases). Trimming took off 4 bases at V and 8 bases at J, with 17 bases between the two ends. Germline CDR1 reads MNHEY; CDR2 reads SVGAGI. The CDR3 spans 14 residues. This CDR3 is CASSFTQGNGGYTF. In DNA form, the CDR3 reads TGTGCCAGCAGTTTCACACAGGGTAACGGCGGCTACACCTTC.